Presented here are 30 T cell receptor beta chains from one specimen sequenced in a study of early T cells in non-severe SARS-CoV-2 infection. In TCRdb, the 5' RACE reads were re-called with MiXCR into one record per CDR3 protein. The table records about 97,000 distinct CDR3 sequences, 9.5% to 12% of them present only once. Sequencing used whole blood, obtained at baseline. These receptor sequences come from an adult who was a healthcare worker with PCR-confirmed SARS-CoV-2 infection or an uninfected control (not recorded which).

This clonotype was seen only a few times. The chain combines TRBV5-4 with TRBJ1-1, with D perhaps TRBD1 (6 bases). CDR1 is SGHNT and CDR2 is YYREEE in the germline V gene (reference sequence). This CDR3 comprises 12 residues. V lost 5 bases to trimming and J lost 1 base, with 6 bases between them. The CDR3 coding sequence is TGTGCCAGCAGGGACAGGAACACTGAAGCTTTCTTT. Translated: CASRDRNTEAFF.

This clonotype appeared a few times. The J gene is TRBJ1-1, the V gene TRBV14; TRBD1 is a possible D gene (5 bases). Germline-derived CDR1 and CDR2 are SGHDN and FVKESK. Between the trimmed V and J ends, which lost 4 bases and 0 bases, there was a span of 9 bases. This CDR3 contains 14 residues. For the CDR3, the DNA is TGTGCCAGCAGCCGACAGATCATGAACACTGAAGCTTTCTTT. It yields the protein CASSRQIMNTEAFF.

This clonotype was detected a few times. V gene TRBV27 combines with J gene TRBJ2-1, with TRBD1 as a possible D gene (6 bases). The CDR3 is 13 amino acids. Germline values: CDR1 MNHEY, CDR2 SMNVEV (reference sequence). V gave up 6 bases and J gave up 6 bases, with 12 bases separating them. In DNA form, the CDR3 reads TGTGCCAGCAGGGAGGACAGACGCAATGAGCAGTTCTTC. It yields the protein CASREDRRNEQFF.

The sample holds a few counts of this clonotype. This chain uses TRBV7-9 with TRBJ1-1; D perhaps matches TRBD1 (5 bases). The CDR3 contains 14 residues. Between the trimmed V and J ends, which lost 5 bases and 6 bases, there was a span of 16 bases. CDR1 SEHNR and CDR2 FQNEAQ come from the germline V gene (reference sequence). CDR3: CASSPLGGYAEAFF. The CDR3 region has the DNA TGTGCCAGCAGCCCCCTCGGGGGGTACGCTGAAGCTTTCTTT.

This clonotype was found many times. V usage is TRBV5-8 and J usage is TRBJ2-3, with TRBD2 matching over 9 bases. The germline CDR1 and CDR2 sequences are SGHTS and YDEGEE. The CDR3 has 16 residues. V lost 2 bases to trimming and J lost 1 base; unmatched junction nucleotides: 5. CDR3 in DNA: TGTGCCAGCAGCTTCCTTCGACTAGCGGGCACAGATACGCAGTATTTT. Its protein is CASSFLRLAGTDTQYF.

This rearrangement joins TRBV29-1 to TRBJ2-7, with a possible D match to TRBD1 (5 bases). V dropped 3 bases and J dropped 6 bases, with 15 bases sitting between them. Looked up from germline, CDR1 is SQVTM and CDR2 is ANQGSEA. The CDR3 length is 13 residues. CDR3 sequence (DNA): TGCAGCGTTGAGTCAGGGATTACCAGCGAGCAGTACTTC. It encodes CSVESGITSEQYF.

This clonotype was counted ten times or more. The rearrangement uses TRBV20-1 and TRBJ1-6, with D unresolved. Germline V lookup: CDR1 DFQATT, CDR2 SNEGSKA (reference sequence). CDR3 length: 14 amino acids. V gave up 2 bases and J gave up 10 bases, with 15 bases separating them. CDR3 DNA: TGCAGTGCTAGATTCCATCGAAGGGAATCACCCCTCCACTTT. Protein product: CSARFHRRESPLHF.

The chain's CDR3 is CASSTGHRLEAFF. CDR3 sequence (DNA): TGTGCCAGCAGCACAGGACACCGGCTTGAAGCTTTCTTT. This rearrangement joins TRBV7-2 to TRBJ1-1; possible D gene TRBD1, 5 bases. Trimming cost V 5 bases and J 7 bases, with 14 bases left between them. Germline values: CDR1 SGHTA, CDR2 FQGNSA. The length of the CDR3 is 13 residues. Combining the CDR3 with reference TRBV7-2 and TRBJ1-1 gives the whole variable domain GAGVSQSPSNKVTEKGKDVELRCDPISGHTALYWYRQSLGQGLEFLIYFQGNSAPDKSGLPSDRFSAERTGGSVSTLTIQRTQQEDSAVYLCASSTGHRLEAFFGQGTRLTVV.

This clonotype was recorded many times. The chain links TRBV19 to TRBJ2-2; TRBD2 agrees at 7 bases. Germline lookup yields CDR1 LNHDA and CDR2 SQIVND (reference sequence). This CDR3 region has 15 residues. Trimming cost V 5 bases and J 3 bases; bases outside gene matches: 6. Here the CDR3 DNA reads TGTGCCAGTAGTCCCGTGGCGGGGGACACCGGGGAGCTGTTTTTT. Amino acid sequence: CASSPVAGDTGELFF. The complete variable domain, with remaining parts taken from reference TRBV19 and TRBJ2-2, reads DGGITQSPKYLFRKEGQNVTLSCEQNLNHDAMYWYRQDPGQGLRLIYYSQIVNDFQKGDIAEGYSVSREKKESFPLTVTSAQKNPTAFYLCASSPVAGDTGELFFGEGSRLTVL.

CDR3 amino acids: CASRQAGGGYTF. The CDR3 nucleotides read TGTGCCAGCAGGCAAGCAGGGGGCGGCTACACCTTC. The chain couples TRBV6-5 to TRBJ1-2, with 8 bases fitting TRBD1. J lost 8 bases, V lost 6 bases, and 5 bases had no gene match. The CDR3 is made up of 12 amino acids. Germline CDR1 MNHEY, CDR2 SVGAGI.

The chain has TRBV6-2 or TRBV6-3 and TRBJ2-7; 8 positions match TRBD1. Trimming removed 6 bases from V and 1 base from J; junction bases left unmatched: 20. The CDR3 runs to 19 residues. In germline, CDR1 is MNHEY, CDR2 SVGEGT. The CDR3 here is CASSAGQEVMSGLSYEQYF. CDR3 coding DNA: TGTGCCAGCAGCGCGGGACAGGAAGTTATGAGCGGGTTATCCTACGAGCAGTACTTC.

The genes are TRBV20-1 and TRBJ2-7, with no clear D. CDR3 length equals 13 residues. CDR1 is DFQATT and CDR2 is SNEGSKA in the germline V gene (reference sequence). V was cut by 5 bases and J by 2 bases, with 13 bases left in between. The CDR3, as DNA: TGCAGTGCTTCACCAGACGGCACCTACGAGCAGTACTTC. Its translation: CSASPDGTYEQYF.

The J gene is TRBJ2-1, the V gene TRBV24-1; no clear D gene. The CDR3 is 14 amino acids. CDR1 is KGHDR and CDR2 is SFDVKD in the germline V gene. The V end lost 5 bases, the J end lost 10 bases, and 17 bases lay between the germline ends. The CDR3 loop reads CATSVGPSSSEQFF. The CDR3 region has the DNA TGTGCCACCAGTGTTGGGCCCTCCAGCAGCGAGCAGTTCTTC.

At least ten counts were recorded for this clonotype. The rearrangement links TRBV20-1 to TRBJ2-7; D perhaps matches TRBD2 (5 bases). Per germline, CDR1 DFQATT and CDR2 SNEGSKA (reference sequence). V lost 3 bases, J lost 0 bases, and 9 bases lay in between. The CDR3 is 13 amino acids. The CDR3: CSASTGNSYEQYF. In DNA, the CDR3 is TGCAGTGCTAGTACGGGGAACTCCTACGAGCAGTACTTC.

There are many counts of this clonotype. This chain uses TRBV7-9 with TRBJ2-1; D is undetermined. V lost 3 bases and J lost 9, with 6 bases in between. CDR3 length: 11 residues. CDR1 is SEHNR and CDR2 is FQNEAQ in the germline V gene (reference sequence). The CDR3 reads CASSFLSEQFF. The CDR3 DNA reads TGTGCCAGCAGCTTTTTGAGTGAGCAGTTCTTC.

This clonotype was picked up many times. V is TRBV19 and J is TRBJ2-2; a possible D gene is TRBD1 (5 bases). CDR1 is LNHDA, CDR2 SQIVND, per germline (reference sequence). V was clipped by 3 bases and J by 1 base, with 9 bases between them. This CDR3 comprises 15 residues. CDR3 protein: CASSIAQGNTGELFF. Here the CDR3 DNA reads TGTGCCAGTAGTATTGCCCAGGGGAACACCGGGGAGCTGTTTTTT.

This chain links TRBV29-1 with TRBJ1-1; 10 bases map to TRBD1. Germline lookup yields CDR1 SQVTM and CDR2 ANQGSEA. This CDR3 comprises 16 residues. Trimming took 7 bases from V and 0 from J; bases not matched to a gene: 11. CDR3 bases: TGCAGCGCCCCGACGGGACAGGGGTTTTTGAACACTGAAGCTTTCTTT. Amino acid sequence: CSAPTGQGFLNTEAFF.

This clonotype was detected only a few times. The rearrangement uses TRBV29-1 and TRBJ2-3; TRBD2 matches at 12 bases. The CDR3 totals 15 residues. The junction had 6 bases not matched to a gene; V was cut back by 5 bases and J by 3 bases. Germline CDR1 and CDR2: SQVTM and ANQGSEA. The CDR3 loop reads CSVPTSGSWTDTQYF. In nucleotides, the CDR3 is TGCAGCGTTCCGACTAGCGGGAGTTGGACAGATACGCAGTATTTT.

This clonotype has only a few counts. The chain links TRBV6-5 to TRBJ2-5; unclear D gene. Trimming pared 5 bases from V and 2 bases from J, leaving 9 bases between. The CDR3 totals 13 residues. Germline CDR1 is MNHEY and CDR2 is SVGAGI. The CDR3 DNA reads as TGTGCCAGCAGTCCCGACGCTCAAGAGACCCAGTACTTC. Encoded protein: CASSPDAQETQYF.

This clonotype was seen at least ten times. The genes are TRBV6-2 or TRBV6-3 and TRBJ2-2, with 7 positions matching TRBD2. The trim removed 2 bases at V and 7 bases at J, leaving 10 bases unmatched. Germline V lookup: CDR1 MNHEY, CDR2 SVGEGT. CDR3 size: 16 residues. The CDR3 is CASSYEGGSVIGELFF. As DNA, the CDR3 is TGTGCCAGCAGTTACGAAGGCGGGAGTGTAATCGGGGAGCTGTTTTTT.

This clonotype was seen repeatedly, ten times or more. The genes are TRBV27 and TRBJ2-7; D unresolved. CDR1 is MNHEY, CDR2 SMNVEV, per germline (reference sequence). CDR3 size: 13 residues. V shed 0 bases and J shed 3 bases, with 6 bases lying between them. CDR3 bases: TGTGCCAGCAGTTTATCGGAGCACTACGAGCAGTACTTC. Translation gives CASSLSEHYEQYF.

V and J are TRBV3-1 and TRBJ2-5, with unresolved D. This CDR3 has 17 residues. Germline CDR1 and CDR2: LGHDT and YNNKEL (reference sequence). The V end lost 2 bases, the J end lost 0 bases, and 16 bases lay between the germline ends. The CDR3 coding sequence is TGTGCCAGCAGCCAACCCCAGCCGACGTTGTACCAAGAGACCCAGTACTTC. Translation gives CASSQPQPTLYQETQYF.

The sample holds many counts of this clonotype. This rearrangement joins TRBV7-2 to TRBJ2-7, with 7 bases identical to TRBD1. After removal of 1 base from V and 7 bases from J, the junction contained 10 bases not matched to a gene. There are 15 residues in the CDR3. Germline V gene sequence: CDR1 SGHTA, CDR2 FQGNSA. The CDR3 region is CASSLVPSGGKEQYF. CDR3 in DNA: TGTGCCAGCAGCTTAGTGCCGTCAGGGGGAAAAGAGCAGTACTTC.

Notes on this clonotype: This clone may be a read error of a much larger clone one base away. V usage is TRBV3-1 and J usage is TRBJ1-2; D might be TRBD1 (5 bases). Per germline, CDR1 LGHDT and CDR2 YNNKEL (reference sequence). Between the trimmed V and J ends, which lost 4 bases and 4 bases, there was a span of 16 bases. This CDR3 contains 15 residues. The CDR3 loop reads CASSPIESGTYGYTF. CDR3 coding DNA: TGTGCCAGCAGCCCGATTGAATCTGGGACCTATGGCTACACCTTC.

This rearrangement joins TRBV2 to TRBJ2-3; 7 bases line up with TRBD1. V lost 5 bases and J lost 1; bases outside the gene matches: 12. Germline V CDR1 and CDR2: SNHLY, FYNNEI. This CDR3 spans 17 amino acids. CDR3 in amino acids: CASSPHRGVWGTDTQYF. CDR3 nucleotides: TGTGCCAGCAGTCCACACAGGGGCGTGTGGGGCACAGATACGCAGTATTTT.

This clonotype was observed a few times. The CDR3 reads CATREGQTRTGELFF. The DNA for the CDR3 is TGTGCCACCAGAGAGGGACAAACCAGAACCGGGGAGCTGTTTTTT. V and J are TRBV15 and TRBJ2-2, with D maybe TRBD1 (6 bases). Trimming took 6 bases from V and 5 from J, leaving 16 bases between them. Germline V gene sequence: CDR1 LNHNV, CDR2 YYDKDF (reference sequence). The CDR3 sequence is 15 residues long.

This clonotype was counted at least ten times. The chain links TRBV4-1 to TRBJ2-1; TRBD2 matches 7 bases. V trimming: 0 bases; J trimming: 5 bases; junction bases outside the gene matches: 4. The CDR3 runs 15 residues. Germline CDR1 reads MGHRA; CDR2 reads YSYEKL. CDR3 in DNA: TGCGCCAGCAGCCAAGAATGGCGGGGGAACAATGAGCAGTTCTTC. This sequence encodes CASSQEWRGNNEQFF.

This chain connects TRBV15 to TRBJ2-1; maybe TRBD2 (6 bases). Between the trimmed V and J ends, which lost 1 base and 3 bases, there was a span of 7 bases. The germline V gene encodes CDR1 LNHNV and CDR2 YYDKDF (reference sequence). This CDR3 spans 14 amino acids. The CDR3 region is CATSRGLVYNEQFF. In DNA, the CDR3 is TGTGCCACCAGCAGAGGACTAGTCTACAATGAGCAGTTCTTC. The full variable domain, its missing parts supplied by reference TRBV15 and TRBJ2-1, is DAMVIQNPRYQVTQFGKPVTLSCSQTLNHNVMYWYQQKSSQAPKLLFHYYDKDFNNEADTPDNFQSRRPNTSFCFLDIRSPGLGDTAMYLCATSRGLVYNEQFFGPGTRLTVL.

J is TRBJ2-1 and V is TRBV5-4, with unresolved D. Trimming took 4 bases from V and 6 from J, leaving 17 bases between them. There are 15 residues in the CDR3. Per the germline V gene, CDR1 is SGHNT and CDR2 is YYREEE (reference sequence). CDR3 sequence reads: CASSIRAAAGNEQFF. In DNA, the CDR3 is TGTGCCAGCAGCATAAGGGCTGCGGCAGGCAATGAGCAGTTCTTC.

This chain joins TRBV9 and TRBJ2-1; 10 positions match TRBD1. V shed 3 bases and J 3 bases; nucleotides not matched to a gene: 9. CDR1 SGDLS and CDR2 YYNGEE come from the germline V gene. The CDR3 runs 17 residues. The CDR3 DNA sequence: TGTGCCAGCAGCGCCCCAGCCGGGACAGGGGTCTACAATGAGCAGTTCTTC. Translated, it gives CASSAPAGTGVYNEQFF.